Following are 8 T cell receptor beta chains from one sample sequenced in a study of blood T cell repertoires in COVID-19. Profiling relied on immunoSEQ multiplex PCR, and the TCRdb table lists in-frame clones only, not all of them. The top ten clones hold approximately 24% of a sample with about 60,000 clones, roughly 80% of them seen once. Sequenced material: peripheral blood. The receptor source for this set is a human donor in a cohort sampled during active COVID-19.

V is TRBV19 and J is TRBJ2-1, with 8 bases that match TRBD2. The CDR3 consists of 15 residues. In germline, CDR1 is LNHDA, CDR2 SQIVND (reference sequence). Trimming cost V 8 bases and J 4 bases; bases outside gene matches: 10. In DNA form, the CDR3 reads TGTGCCAGTTCCCCTGGCGGGGGGAAATACAATGAGCAGTTCTTC. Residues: CASSPGGGKYNEQFF.

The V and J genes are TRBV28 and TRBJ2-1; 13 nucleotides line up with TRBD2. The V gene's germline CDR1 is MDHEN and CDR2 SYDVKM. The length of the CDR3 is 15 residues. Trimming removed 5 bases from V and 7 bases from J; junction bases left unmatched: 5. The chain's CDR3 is CASSTRTSGSNEQFF. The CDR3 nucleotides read TGTGCCAGCAGTACCAGGACTAGCGGGAGTAATGAGCAGTTCTTC. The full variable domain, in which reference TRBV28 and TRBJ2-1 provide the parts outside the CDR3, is DVKVTQSSRYLVKRTGEKVFLECVQDMDHENMFWYRQDPGLGLRLIYFSYDVKMKEKGDIPEGYSVSREKKERFSLILESASTNQTSMYLCASSTRTSGSNEQFFGPGTRLTVL.

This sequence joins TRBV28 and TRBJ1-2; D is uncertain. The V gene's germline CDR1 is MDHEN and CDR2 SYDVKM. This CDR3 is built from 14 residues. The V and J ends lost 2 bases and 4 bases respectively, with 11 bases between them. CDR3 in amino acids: CASSLGGTLYGYTF. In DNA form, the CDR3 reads TGTGCCAGCAGTTTAGGCGGCACCCTCTATGGCTACACCTTC.

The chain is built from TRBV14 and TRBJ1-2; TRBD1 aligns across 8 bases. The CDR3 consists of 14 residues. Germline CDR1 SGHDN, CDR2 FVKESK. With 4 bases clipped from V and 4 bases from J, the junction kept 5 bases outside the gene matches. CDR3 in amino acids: CASSPIDRGYGYTF. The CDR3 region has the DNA TGTGCCAGCAGCCCTATAGACAGGGGCTATGGCTACACCTTC.

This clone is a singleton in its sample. The CDR3 nucleotides are TGTGCCAGCTCACCACCATCGGTTGGTGAGACCCAGTACTTC. It yields the protein CASSPPSVGETQYF. The rearrangement links TRBV18 to TRBJ2-5, with no clear D. CDR3 length equals 14 residues. V lost 0 bases, J lost 5 bases, and 10 bases lay in between. CDR1 KGHSH and CDR2 LQKENI come from the germline V gene.

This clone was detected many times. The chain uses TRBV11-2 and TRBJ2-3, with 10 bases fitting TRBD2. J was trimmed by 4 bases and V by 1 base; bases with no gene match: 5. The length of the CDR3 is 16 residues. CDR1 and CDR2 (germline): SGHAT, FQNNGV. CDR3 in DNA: TGTGCCAGCAGCTTAGTTCTAGCGGGAGCATCAGATACGCAGTATTTT. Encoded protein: CASSLVLAGASDTQYF.

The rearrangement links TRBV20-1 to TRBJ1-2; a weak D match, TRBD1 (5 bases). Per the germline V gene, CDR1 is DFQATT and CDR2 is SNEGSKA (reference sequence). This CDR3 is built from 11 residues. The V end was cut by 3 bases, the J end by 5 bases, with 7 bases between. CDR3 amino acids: CSASTGYGYTF. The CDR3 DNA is TGCAGTGCTAGTACAGGTTATGGCTACACCTTC.

The CDR3 here is CATRTAGNTIYF. CDR3 coding DNA: TGTGCCACCCGGACAGCTGGAAACACCATATATTTT. The chain is built from TRBV10-3 and TRBJ1-3; D may be TRBD1 (6 bases). The germline gives CDR1 ENHRY, CDR2 SYGVKD. There are 12 residues in the CDR3. V was shortened by 10 bases and J by 2 bases, with 9 bases between the two germline ends.